This TCR beta chain is from a study of cytomegalovirus exposure and HLA in healthy donors. Overall study findings and caveats: Segments of the TCR beta V type were, in most cases, productive about 87% or about 30% of the time in an earlier analysis.

The PCR made use of 60 Vbeta and 13 Jbeta primers. Profiled with immunoSEQ multiplex PCR; TCRdb holds only in-frame clones, not every one. The repertoire holds roughly 100,000 clones, with 75% as singletons. CDR1 and CDR2 from the germline V gene are SQVTM and ANQGSEA. CDR3 length: 14 amino acids. Concerning this clone itself: Its antigen is unknown.

Sequencing was carried out using PBMCs. V gene TRBV29-1 combines with J gene TRBJ2-3; 9 bases are shared with TRBD1. The origin of this receptor is a man aged 40-50 years in good health and CMV-seronegative. The CDR3 DNA reads as TGCAGTCTTGTGGGACAGGGTTCAACGGATACGCAGTATTTT. It specifies CSLVGQGSTDTQYF.